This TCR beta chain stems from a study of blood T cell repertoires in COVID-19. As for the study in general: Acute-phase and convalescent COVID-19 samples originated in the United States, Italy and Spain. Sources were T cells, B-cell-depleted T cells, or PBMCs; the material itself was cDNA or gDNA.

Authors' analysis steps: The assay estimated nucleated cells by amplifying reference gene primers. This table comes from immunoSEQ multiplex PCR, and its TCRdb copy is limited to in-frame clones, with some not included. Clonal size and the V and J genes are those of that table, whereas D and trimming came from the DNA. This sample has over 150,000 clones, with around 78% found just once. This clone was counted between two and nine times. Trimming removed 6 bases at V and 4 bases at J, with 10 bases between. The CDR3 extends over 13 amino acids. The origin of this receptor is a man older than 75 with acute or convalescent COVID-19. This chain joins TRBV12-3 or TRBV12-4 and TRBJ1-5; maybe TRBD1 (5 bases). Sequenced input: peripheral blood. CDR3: CASRGGVNQPQHF. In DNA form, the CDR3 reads TGTGCCAGCAGGGGGGGGGTAAATCAGCCCCAGCATTTT.